Listed below are T cell receptor beta chains from one sample, sequenced in a study of PD-1 and CTLA-4 blockade in melanoma. Clones were read by immunoSEQ multiplex PCR, and TCRdb kept only the in-frame ones, dropping some. The sample lists about 28,000 clones, about 88% occurring once. The material sequenced was CD8+ T cells from peripheral blood, taken before anti-PD-1 treatment. The receptors were sampled from a human donor with melanoma. Each CDR3 is given with its conserved first and last residue. A D gene is named only where the DNA matches it firmly. The listing skips clone size in some rows; elsewhere it reads once, few, many or a size class.

v_gene	abundance	d_gene	j_gene	CDR3nt	CDR3aa
TRBV5-1	once	-	TRBJ1-1	TGCGCCAGCAGCTCAATTAGCTCGAACACTGAAGCTTTCTTT	CASSSISSNTEAFF
TRBV6-5	-	-	TRBJ1-2	TGTGCCAGCAGTTACTCGAGCCCAGGGGAGGATGGCTACACCTTC	CASSYSSPGEDGYTF
TRBV29-1	-	TRBD2	TRBJ2-7	TGCAGCGTTGAGGGAGCGGGGGCATCCTACGAGCAGTACTTC	CSVEGAGASYEQYF
TRBV4-1	-	-	TRBJ2-5	TGCGCCAGCAGCCAAGTCGGGCAAGAGACCCAGTACTTC	CASSQVGQETQYF
TRBV3-1/TRBV3-2	-	TRBD2	TRBJ2-3	TGTGCCAGCAGCCAAAGGGCTAGCGGGGGTGCTAGCACAGATACGCAGTATTTT	CASSQRASGGASTDTQYF
TRBV2	-	-	TRBJ2-1	TGTGCCAGCAGTGAATCAGTGTTAGCCCAGAGCTCCTACAATGAGCAGTTCTTC	CASSESVLAQSSYNEQFF
TRBV19	-	-	TRBJ1-5	TGTGCCAGTAGTATAGATCTCGTGGGCCTCAATCAGCCCCAGCATTTT	CASSIDLVGLNQPQHF
TRBV7-2	-	-	TRBJ1-1	TGTGCCAGCAGTGACGAACCTTTTTACACTGAAGCTTTCTTT	CASSDEPFYTEAFF
TRBV2	-	-	TRBJ1-1	TGTGCCAGCAGTGATTTTGGGGGGACTGAAGCTTTCTTT	CASSDFGGTEAFF
TRBV9	-	TRBD1	TRBJ2-1	TGTGCCAGCAGCGCACCGCCGGGACAGGTTTACAATGAGCAGTTCTTC	CASSAPPGQVYNEQFF
TRBV11-2	-	TRBD1	TRBJ1-2	TGTGCCAGCAGCGTTACAGGGGGTCATGGCTACACCTTC	CASSVTGGHGYTF
TRBV28	-	-	TRBJ1-1	TGTGCCAGCAGTCCCGGACAAGCGAACACTGAAGCTTTCTTT	CASSPGQANTEAFF
TRBV4-2	-	-	TRBJ1-1	TGTGCCAGCAGCCAAGATAGGACTGAGAACACTGAAGCTTTCTTT	CASSQDRTENTEAFF
TRBV27	-	-	TRBJ2-3	TGTGCCAGCATAGGAGAGTTCTCAGATACGCAGTATTTT	CASIGEFSDTQYF
TRBV2	-	-	TRBJ1-5	TGTGCCAGCACTTCCACAGGGTACGGCAATCAGCCCCAGCATTTT	CASTSTGYGNQPQHF
TRBV5-1	-	-	TRBJ2-7	TGCGCCAGCAGCGGGCCCCACTCCTACGAGCAGTACTTC	CASSGPHSYEQYF
TRBV9	-	-	TRBJ1-1	TGTGCCAGCAGCGCTACGGAGGGGACAGAAGCTTTCTTT	CASSATEGTEAFF
TRBV9	-	TRBD1	TRBJ1-3	TGTGCCAGCAGCCCAGGGGGGGATGCTGGAAACACCATATATTTT	CASSPGGDAGNTIYF
TRBV2	-	-	TRBJ1-1	TGTGCCAGCAGTGAAGAGGGGGAACACAGCCTTGGGACTGAAGCTTTCTTT	CASSEEGEHSLGTEAFF
TRBV9	-	-	TRBJ2-7	TGTGCCAGCAGCGCCGGCAGCGCCACCTACGAGCAGTACTTC	CASSAGSATYEQYF
TRBV5-4	-	TRBD1	TRBJ2-7	TGTGCCAGCAGCTTGGTCTCAGGGGGAACGTACGAGCAGTACTTC	CASSLVSGGTYEQYF
TRBV15	-	-	TRBJ1-4	TGTGCCACCAGCAGCCGGGACACGCTTAATGAAAAACTGTTTTTT	CATSSRDTLNEKLFF
TRBV27	-	TRBD2	TRBJ2-7	TGTGCCAGCAGTCCCACACTAGCGGGAGACTACGAGCAGTACTTC	CASSPTLAGDYEQYF
TRBV27	-	TRBD1	TRBJ1-1	TGTGCCAGCAGCAAGGTAGATGGAGACAGGGGGAATGAAGCTTTCTTT	CASSKVDGDRGNEAFF
TRBV5-6	few	-	TRBJ1-4	TGTGCCAGCAGCTTTTCCGGGTCGAATGAAAAACTGTTTTTT	CASSFSGSNEKLFF
TRBV28	-	-	TRBJ2-1	TGTGCCAGCAGTCTTTCACCGGGACTTTCCTACAATGAGCAGTTCTTC	CASSLSPGLSYNEQFF
TRBV5-1	-	TRBD1	TRBJ2-7	TGCGCCAGCAGCTCCGGGACAGGGACCTACGAGCAGTACTTC	CASSSGTGTYEQYF
TRBV30	-	-	TRBJ1-6	TGTGCCTGGAGTATGGGGACGGCCAATTCACCCCTCCACTTT	CAWSMGTANSPLHF
TRBV2	-	-	TRBJ2-4	TGTGCCAGCAGTGACGATGAAAACATTCAGTACTTC	CASSDDENIQYF
TRBV7-8	-	-	TRBJ2-7	TGTGCCAGCAGCTTAGAGGTAACCTACGAGCAGTACTTC	CASSLEVTYEQYF
TRBV7-9	-	TRBD2	TRBJ2-5	TGTGCCAGCAGCTGGACTAGCGGGGGAGAGACCCAGTACTTC	CASSWTSGGETQYF
TRBV19	-	TRBD1	TRBJ2-7	TGTGCCAGTAGTACGCCGGGACAGACGGACGAGCAGTACTTC	CASSTPGQTDEQYF
TRBV29-1	once	TRBD1	TRBJ2-7	TGCAGCGTAGCCGGGACAGGGGGCTGGGCCGAGCAGTACTTC	CSVAGTGGWAEQYF
TRBV5-1	-	-	TRBJ1-2	TGCGCCAGCCGAGAAGAGGGGGTGGACTATGGCTACACCTTC	CASREEGVDYGYTF
TRBV12-3/TRBV12-4	-	-	TRBJ2-5	TGTGCCAGCAGTTTGCTTGGGGAGACCCAGTACTTC	CASSLLGETQYF
TRBV7-3	once	TRBD1	TRBJ2-7	TGTGCCAGCAGCCGGGACAGCTCCTACGAGCAGTACTTC	CASSRDSSYEQYF
TRBV18	-	-	TRBJ1-1	TGTGCCAGCTCACCACCCCCGAGGGGTTACACTGAAGCTTTCTTT	CASSPPPRGYTEAFF
TRBV7-9	-	-	TRBJ2-1	TGTGCCAGCAGCCCACGTCAGGATGAGCAGTTCTTC	CASSPRQDEQFF
TRBV7-2	-	TRBD2	TRBJ2-1	TGTGCCAGCAGCTTCTACCCCCCGGGACTAGGCCAATATGAGCAGTTCTTC	CASSFYPPGLGQYEQFF
TRBV7-8	-	-	TRBJ1-1	TGTGCCAGCAGCTTAGAGGGCGGATTCATGAACACTGAAGCTTTCTTT	CASSLEGGFMNTEAFF
TRBV29-1	-	TRBD2	TRBJ2-7	TGCAGCGTTCGACTAGCGGGAGGGTACGAGCAGTACTTC	CSVRLAGGYEQYF
TRBV6-2/TRBV6-3	-	TRBD2	TRBJ2-2	TGTGCCAGCAGTTACGAGCTAGCGGGAGGGCGGTCGGACACCGGGGAGCTGTTTTTT	CASSYELAGGRSDTGELFF
TRBV6-2/TRBV6-3	-	TRBD2	TRBJ2-7	TGTGCCAGCAGTCCCTACAGCGGGAGTCTCTACGAGCAGTACTTC	CASSPYSGSLYEQYF
TRBV7-9	-	TRBD1	TRBJ2-7	TGTGCCAGCAGCCCCCGGACAGGGTTTTCCTACGAGCAGTACTTC	CASSPRTGFSYEQYF
TRBV30	-	-	TRBJ2-3	TGTGCCTGGAGTCCCCTTGCTGGGACAGATACGCAGTATTTT	CAWSPLAGTDTQYF
TRBV11-2	-	-	TRBJ2-7	TGTGCCAGCAAAGGACGCACGAGCTCCTACGAGCAGTACTTC	CASKGRTSSYEQYF
TRBV7-9	-	-	TRBJ1-1	TGTGCCAGCAGGCGGGGGACGGGCACTGAAGCTTTCTTT	CASRRGTGTEAFF
TRBV28	-	-	TRBJ1-1	TGTGCCAGCACCCTGGCGGCCATGAACACTGAAGCTTTCTTT	CASTLAAMNTEAFF
TRBV5-1	-	-	TRBJ1-6	TGCGCCAGCAGCTTTGGCGAGGATAATTCACCCCTCCACTTT	CASSFGEDNSPLHF